The 27 T cell receptor beta chains presented below share a single source sample, sequenced in a study of cytomegalovirus exposure and HLA in healthy donors. PCR employed 60 Vbeta and 13 Jbeta primers. Here immunoSEQ multiplex PCR was the method, and the copy in TCRdb shows in-frame clones only, minus some. Among about 87,000 clones, approximately 79% were seen once, and the ten largest hold about 3.8%. The sequenced sample was PBMCs. The receptors here all came from a middle-aged woman in good health and CMV-seronegative.

The chain recombines TRBV1 with TRBJ1-5; TRBD1, the table's D call, was not compared with the DNA. TRBV1 is recorded as a pseudogene. This CDR3 contains 18 residues. The CDR3 DNA is TGCACCAGCAAAGGGACAAACCTTCCCCCTCATAGCAATCAGCCCCAGCATTTT. This codes for CTSKGTNLPPHSNQPQHF.

The chain employs TRBV5-1 and TRBJ1-2; unclear D gene. The CDR3 is 14 amino acids. In germline, CDR1 is SGHRS, CDR2 YFSETQ. V lost 0 bases and J lost 3, with 9 bases in between. In DNA form, the CDR3 reads TGCGCCAGCAGCTTGGGTCAGTCCCACTATGGCTACACCTTC. Translating gives CASSLGQSHYGYTF.

This rearrangement joins TRBV6-1 to TRBJ1-1; 8 bases map to TRBD1. V dropped 2 bases and J dropped 4; count of bases not matched to a gene: 6. This CDR3 has 15 residues. Looked up from germline, CDR1 is MNHNS and CDR2 is SASEGT. The CDR3 loop reads CASSETGGPSTEAFF. DNA for the CDR3: TGTGCCAGCAGTGAAACAGGGGGACCGAGCACTGAAGCTTTCTTT.

This clone was detected only once. The rearrangement links TRBV7-2 to TRBJ1-1, with D perhaps matching TRBD1 (6 bases). This CDR3 has 13 amino acids. The germline V gene encodes CDR1 SGHTA and CDR2 FQGNSA. V lost 7 bases and J 6 bases, leaving 15 bases between the germline ends. The CDR3 DNA sequence: TGTGCCAGCATCCAAGGGGGTATATCTGAAGCTTTCTTT. It translates to CASIQGGISEAFF.

The rearrangement uses TRBV5-1 and TRBJ1-1, with 7 bases matching TRBD1. This CDR3 is built from 16 residues. From germline, CDR1 is SGHRS and CDR2 YFSETQ. The trim removed 4 bases at V and 2 bases at J, leaving 11 bases unmatched. The CDR3 sequence: CASSRWDSRLNTEAFF. CDR3 DNA: TGCGCCAGCAGCAGATGGGACAGTCGACTAAACACTGAAGCTTTCTTT.

The chain carries TRBV7-2 and TRBJ2-1; 15 bases align to TRBD2. Germline assignment: CDR1 SGHTA and CDR2 FQGNSA. The V gene end was trimmed by 5 bases and the J gene end by 6 bases; junction bases not matched to a gene: 5. CDR3 length equals 16 residues. Here the CDR3 DNA reads TGTGCCAGCAGCCTAGGACTAGCGGGGGGGCTCAATGAGCAGTTCTTC. Translated: CASSLGLAGGLNEQFF.

The chain joins TRBV5-4 to TRBJ1-4, with unresolved D. Germline V gives CDR1 SGHNT, CDR2 YYREEE (reference sequence). V shed 4 bases and J shed 6 bases, with 19 bases lying between them. The CDR3 is made up of 16 amino acids. The CDR3 DNA is TGTGCCAGCAGCCCGAGTCTTGTCTTGGCGGATGAAAAACTGTTTTTT. This gives the protein CASSPSLVLADEKLFF. Full variable domain (missing parts from reference TRBV5-4 and TRBJ1-4): ETGVTQSPTHLIKTRGQQVTLRCSSQSGHNTVSWYQQALGQGPQFIFQYYREEENGRGNFPPRFSGLQFPNYSSELNVNALELDDSALYLCASSPSLVLADEKLFFGSGTQLSVL.

The V call is TRBV18, the J call TRBJ1-1; TRBD1 aligns across 7 bases. The germline CDR1 and CDR2 sequences are KGHSH and LQKENI. After removal of 2 bases from V and 1 base from J, the junction contained 4 bases not matched to a gene. The CDR3 is made up of 15 amino acids. The CDR3: CASSPKQGRNTEAFF. The CDR3, as DNA: TGTGCCAGCTCACCAAAACAGGGGAGGAACACTGAAGCTTTCTTT.

The chain carries TRBV28 and TRBJ2-3; D is unclear. The CDR3 runs 17 residues. Germline CDR1 and CDR2: MDHEN and SYDVKM. The ends were cut back, 6 bases at V and 0 bases at J, with 19 bases in the middle. The CDR3 region is CASSLAADPDSTDTQYF. In nucleotides, the CDR3 is TGTGCCAGCAGCTTGGCGGCAGACCCGGATAGCACAGATACGCAGTATTTT.

This chain connects TRBV20-1 to TRBJ2-3; no clear D. The CDR3 consists of 11 residues. V shed 6 bases and J shed 5 bases, with 9 bases lying between them. CDR1 DFQATT and CDR2 SNEGSKA come from the germline V gene (reference sequence). The CDR3 nucleotides read TGCAGTGCCCAGGTTGGAGATACGCAGTATTTT. Protein product: CSAQVGDTQYF.

The rearrangement links TRBV15 to TRBJ1-4; D remains ambiguous. The CDR3 covers 14 residues. Trimming removed 0 bases from V and 8 bases from J, with 10 bases in between. Germline CDR1 reads LNHNV; CDR2 reads YYDKDF (reference sequence). The CDR3 loop is CATSRETLGEKLFF. The CDR3 DNA follows: TGTGCCACCAGCAGAGAGACTCTTGGGGAAAAACTGTTTTTT. The variable domain in full, completed from reference TRBV15 and TRBJ1-4, reads DAMVIQNPRYQVTQFGKPVTLSCSQTLNHNVMYWYQQKSSQAPKLLFHYYDKDFNNEADTPDNFQSRRPNTSFCFLDIRSPGLGDTAMYLCATSRETLGEKLFFGSGTQLSVL.

The gene calls are TRBV6-1 and TRBJ2-3, with TRBD1 matching over 9 bases. Germline CDR1 and CDR2: MNHNS and SASEGT. The CDR3 has 14 amino acids. V shed 5 bases, J shed 5 bases, and the junction held 5 bases outside the gene matches. CDR3 DNA: TGTGCCAGCAGTCCACAGGGGGCTGGAGATACGCAGTATTTT. Residues: CASSPQGAGDTQYF.

CDR3 bases: TGTGCCAGCAGTTTACAAGACAGGGGGCGCGGTGGCTACACCTTC. It encodes CASSLQDRGRGGYTF. This chain uses TRBV28 with TRBJ1-2; 10 positions match TRBD1. Trimming removed 2 bases from V and 7 bases from J; junction bases left unmatched: 7. This CDR3 has 15 residues. Per germline, CDR1 MDHEN and CDR2 SYDVKM.

The chain is built from TRBV19 and TRBJ1-4; D may be TRBD1 (5 bases). The CDR3 runs 14 residues. Deletions cut 8 bases from V and 8 bases from J, with 18 bases between. Germline V gene sequence: CDR1 LNHDA, CDR2 SQIVND (reference sequence). The CDR3 nucleotides are TGTGCCAGTCGGGGGGGGACTCTGGGGGAAAAACTGTTTTTT. It translates to CASRGGTLGEKLFF.

CDR3 coding DNA: TGTGCCTGGGGCAGGGTGTGGACTGAAGCTTTCTTT. Translation gives CAWGRVWTEAFF. V usage is TRBV30 and J usage is TRBJ1-1, with a weak D call TRBD1 (5 bases). The CDR3 runs to 12 residues. In germline, CDR1 is GTSNPN, CDR2 SVGIG (reference sequence). Trimming removed 5 bases at V and 5 bases at J, with 12 bases between.

The CDR3 protein is CSVAGTADSGNTIYF. CDR3 nucleotide sequence: TGCAGCGTGGCAGGGACAGCAGACTCTGGAAACACCATATATTTT. V is TRBV29-1 and J is TRBJ1-3; TRBD1 agrees at 7 bases. CDR1 and CDR2 (germline): SQVTM, ANQGSEA. The trim removed 6 bases at V and 0 bases at J, leaving 8 bases unmatched. The CDR3 sequence is 15 residues long.

The genes are TRBV7-9 and TRBJ1-1; no clear D gene. The CDR3 loop spans 12 amino acids. The V end was cut by 6 bases, the J end by 11 bases, with 16 bases between. Per germline, CDR1 SEHNR and CDR2 FQNEAQ (reference sequence). The DNA of the CDR3 is TGTGCCAGCAGTTACCGAGCGGAGGAGGCTTTCTTT. Encoded protein: CASSYRAEEAFF.

The chain joins TRBV2 to TRBJ1-3, with 10 bases that match TRBD1. The CDR3 has 16 amino acids. The trim removed 5 bases at V and 0 bases at J, leaving 4 bases unmatched. Germline V gene lookup returns CDR1 SNHLY and CDR2 FYNNEI. CDR3 sequence reads: CASSLGTGASGNTIYF. The DNA for the CDR3 is TGTGCCAGCAGTCTCGGGACAGGGGCCTCTGGAAACACCATATATTTT.

V usage is TRBV28 and J usage is TRBJ1-2, with D maybe TRBD1 (6 bases). Trimming shortened V by 3 bases and J by 8 bases, and 13 bases separated the two germline ends. Germline V gene sequence: CDR1 MDHEN, CDR2 SYDVKM. This CDR3 contains 13 residues. DNA for the CDR3: TGTGCCAGCAGTTTTGGGGACACGCCGGGCTACACCTTC. This translates into CASSFGDTPGYTF.

The chain uses TRBV7-9 and TRBJ1-5; D may be TRBD1 (5 bases). Per germline, CDR1 SEHNR and CDR2 FQNEAQ (reference sequence). The CDR3 runs to 14 residues. Deletions cut 6 bases from V and 4 bases from J, with 13 bases between. CDR3 nucleotide sequence: TGTGCCAGCAGTTCCGACGGGGGAAATCAGCCCCAGCATTTT. It codes for CASSSDGGNQPQHF.

V and J are TRBV30 and TRBJ1-2; 12 bases are a match to TRBD1. The V segment lost 0 bases and the J segment 14 bases; nucleotides outside the gene matches: 7. Germline V gene data show CDR1 as GTSNPN and CDR2 as SVGIG (reference sequence). The CDR3 is 13 residues long. The CDR3 loop reads CAWSVEGQGAGTF. The CDR3 DNA reads as TGTGCCTGGAGTGTTGAGGGACAGGGGGCAGGAACCTTC.

J is TRBJ1-5 and V is TRBV7-9; D is uncertain. The CDR3 contains 16 residues. The V end lost 5 bases, the J end lost 5 bases, and 19 bases lay between the germline ends. The germline gives CDR1 SEHNR, CDR2 FQNEAQ (reference sequence). The CDR3 protein is CASSPRRVMLDQPQHF. The CDR3 DNA follows: TGTGCCAGCAGCCCCAGACGGGTCATGCTGGATCAGCCCCAGCATTTT.

V gene TRBV11-2 combines with J gene TRBJ2-4, with TRBD1 matching over 12 bases. This CDR3 has 20 amino acids. Trimming cost V 0 bases and J 0 bases; bases outside gene matches: 9. The germline V gene has CDR1 SGHAT and CDR2 FQNNGV. CDR3 residues: CASSLDQWGTGGAAKNIQYF. The CDR3 DNA sequence: TGTGCCAGCAGCTTAGATCAATGGGGGACAGGGGGCGCAGCCAAAAACATTCAGTACTTC.

This clone was detected ten times or more. The gene calls are TRBV19 and TRBJ1-5, with TRBD1 matching over 7 bases. Looked up from germline, CDR1 is LNHDA and CDR2 is SQIVND (reference sequence). With V trimmed by 0 bases and J by 6 bases, 5 bases remained unmatched. The CDR3 loop spans 15 amino acids. Written as DNA, the CDR3 is TGTGCCAGTAGTATAGAAGGGGGCGCAGGTCAGCCCCAGCATTTT. Translation gives CASSIEGGAGQPQHF.

The chain combines TRBV5-4 with TRBJ2-3; 7 nucleotides match TRBD2. The CDR3 contains 16 residues. CDR1 is SGHNT and CDR2 is YYREEE in the germline V gene (reference sequence). V gave up 0 bases and J gave up 2 bases; unmatched junction bases: 6. For the CDR3, the DNA is TGTGCCAGCAGCTTGGGGGGCGGGGGATACACAGATACGCAGTATTTT. It encodes CASSLGGGGYTDTQYF.

V gene TRBV5-6 combines with J gene TRBJ2-7; weak D call: TRBD1 (5 bases). CDR1 SGHDT and CDR2 YYEEEE come from the germline V gene. Trimming took off 6 bases at V and 2 bases at J, with 21 bases between the two ends. This CDR3 has 16 amino acids. CDR3 residues: CASNTIVGVGTYEQYF. As DNA, the CDR3 is TGTGCCAGCAACACCATCGTAGGGGTGGGGACCTACGAGCAGTACTTC.

The V gene is TRBV18, the J gene TRBJ2-2; the D gene is possibly TRBD2 (5 bases). CDR3 length: 15 residues. CDR1 KGHSH and CDR2 LQKENI come from the germline V gene. V gave up 3 bases and J gave up 6 bases, with 14 bases separating them. This chain's CDR3 is CASSPQTGSAGELFF. The CDR3 nucleotides read TGTGCCAGCTCACCTCAGACGGGATCGGCCGGGGAGCTGTTTTTT.